This T cell receptor (beta chain) was sequenced for a study of T cell repertoires in cytomegalovirus infection. Study in general: CMV infection and matching HLA type were both indicated by public TCR beta signatures.

General study results and limits: Based on cumulative public TCR beta family frequency, carriers of CMV plus the relevant HLA were identified. The ex vivo response showed dominance by HLA-C-restricted CMV-specific TCR beta clonotypes.

TCRdb re-called the reads with MiXCR, one entry per CDR3 protein. Found here are 150,000 to 200,000 distinct CDR3 sequences, approximately 19% of them singletons; the top ten hold less than 3%. The CDR3 runs to 16 residues. V was shortened by 7 bases and J by 5 bases, with 20 bases between the two germline ends. Germline lookup yields CDR1 SGHVS and CDR2 FNYEAQ. A note on this clonotype: Its specificity is not known.

The chain couples TRBV7-6 to TRBJ2-2, with D unresolved. This receptor was taken from a human donor in good health (CMV status not recorded). Some clones in this sample may be carry-over from other donors' samples. The specimen sequenced was PBMCs. The CDR3 spells CASTQYWIGETGELFF. The CDR3 DNA sequence: TGTGCCAGCACCCAATATTGGATAGGCGAGACCGGGGAGCTGTTTTTT.